What follows are 25 T cell receptor beta chains derived from one specimen sequenced in a study of control samples from healthy donors and cancer patients. Repertoires were generated with immunoSEQ multiplex PCR, while TCRdb's copy carries only in-frame clones and drops some. The table lists tens of thousands of clones, roughly 96% of them singletons. Sequencing was performed on blood. The receptors come from a man under 40 in good health.

The chain carries TRBV15 and TRBJ2-1; TRBD1 agrees at 7 bases. V lost 6 bases and J lost 6; bases outside the gene matches: 5. This CDR3 has 13 residues. Germline CDR1 LNHNV, CDR2 YYDKDF (reference sequence). The CDR3 DNA reads TGTGCCACCAGAGAGACAGGGCCCAATGAGCAGTTCTTC. Translated, it gives CATRETGPNEQFF.

This chain joins TRBV7-2 and TRBJ2-1; TRBD2 agrees at 10 bases. V shed 5 bases and J 6 bases; nucleotides not matched to a gene: 7. This CDR3 is 15 amino acids long. Germline loops: CDR1 SGHTA, CDR2 FQGNSA. CDR3 nucleotides: TGTGCCAGCAGCCAAGCGGGAGGGGGGGTCAATGAGCAGTTCTTC. Protein sequence: CASSQAGGGVNEQFF. Full variable domain (remainder filled in from reference TRBV7-2 and TRBJ2-1): GAGVSQSPSNKVTEKGKDVELRCDPISGHTALYWYRQSLGQGLEFLIYFQGNSAPDKSGLPSDRFSAERTGGSVSTLTIQRTQQEDSAVYLCASSQAGGGVNEQFFGPGTRLTVL.

The chain joins TRBV5-8 to TRBJ1-6, with D unresolved. Per germline, CDR1 SGHTS and CDR2 YDEGEE. The CDR3 runs to 16 residues. Trimming stripped 0 bases from V and 4 bases from J, with 11 bases between. The CDR3 DNA follows: TGTGCCAGCAGCTTGGGGGAGCGCCTGTATAATTCACCCCTCCACTTT. This gives the protein CASSLGERLYNSPLHF. Combining the CDR3 with reference TRBV5-8 and TRBJ1-6 gives the whole variable domain EAGVTQSPTHLIKTRGQQATLRCSPISGHTSVYWYQQALGLGLQFLLWYDEGEERNRGNFPPRFSGRQFPNYSSELNVNALELEDSALYLCASSLGERLYNSPLHFGNGTRLTVT.

V and J are TRBV6-5 and TRBJ2-7; 7 nucleotides agree with TRBD2. Germline V gene lookup returns CDR1 MNHEY and CDR2 SVGAGI. The CDR3 is 16 amino acids. Losses at the gene ends were 2 bases for V and 1 base for J; bases not matched to a gene: 8. Here the CDR3 DNA reads TGTGCCAGCAGTTACGCGGGTCCTAGCGGATCCTACGAGCAGTACTTC. Translated: CASSYAGPSGSYEQYF.

This rearrangement joins TRBV11-3 to TRBJ2-2; TRBD1 matches 8 bases. Per germline, CDR1 SGHNT and CDR2 YENEEA. With V trimmed by 6 bases and J by 2 bases, 5 bases remained unmatched. There are 15 residues in the CDR3. The CDR3 loop reads CASSRDRKNTGELFF. The CDR3 coding sequence is TGTGCCAGCAGTCGGGACAGGAAAAACACCGGGGAGCTGTTTTTT.

A few counts support this clone. For the CDR3, the DNA is TGTGCCAGCAGCCCGGGACTAGCGGACCAAGAGACCCAGTACTTC. The encoded protein is CASSPGLADQETQYF. V and J are TRBV11-1 and TRBJ2-5; 11 bases align to TRBD2. Looked up from germline, CDR1 is SGHAT and CDR2 is FQDESV (reference sequence). CDR3 length: 15 residues. V gave up 5 bases and J gave up 0 bases; unmatched junction bases: 2.

A remark on this clone: The germline gene is not matched at one end of the junction; a read error may be the cause. V is TRBV3-1 (or the pseudogene TRBV3-2) and J is TRBJ1-4; D ambiguous. The germline gives CDR1 LGHDT, CDR2 YNNKEL (reference sequence). CDR3 length: 16 amino acids. This chain's CDR3 is CASSQVPRRGGEKLFF. The CDR3 DNA reads as TGTGCCAGCAGTCAAGTGCCCCGGCGGGGTGGGGAAAAACTGTTTTTT.

The V gene is TRBV6-5, the J gene TRBJ1-2, with 7 nucleotides matching TRBD1. V shed 6 bases, J shed 8 bases, and the junction held 12 bases outside the gene matches. Germline V gene lookup returns CDR1 MNHEY and CDR2 SVGAGI. The CDR3 runs 14 residues. CDR3 nucleotide sequence: TGTGCCAGCAGCTACAACAGGGGATTAGGCGGCTACACCTTC. Protein product: CASSYNRGLGGYTF.

The chain is built from TRBV12-3 or TRBV12-4 and TRBJ2-5; D gene unclear. Trimming shortened V by 3 bases and J by 4 bases, and 6 bases separated the two germline ends. The CDR3 runs 12 residues. The CDR3 region has the DNA TGTGCCAGCAGTTTCTACAGAGAGACCCAGTACTTC. This encodes CASSFYRETQYF.

CDR3 nucleotides: TGTGCCAGCAAAGGCCCTAGCGGTCGATACAATGAGCAGTTCTTC. As protein: CASKGPSGRYNEQFF. The chain combines TRBV25-1 with TRBJ2-1, with 7 positions matching TRBD2. The V segment lost 7 bases and the J segment 4 bases; nucleotides outside the gene matches: 10. CDR1 MGHDK and CDR2 SYGVNS come from the germline V gene. The CDR3 extends over 15 amino acids.

The chain combines TRBV24-1 with TRBJ2-6, with D uncertain. CDR1 is KGHDR, CDR2 SFDVKD, per germline. V was pared by 1 base and J by 2 bases, with 5 bases between. CDR3 length: 15 residues. The CDR3 here is CATSDLTTGANVLTF. DNA of the CDR3: TGTGCCACCAGTGATTTAACTACTGGGGCCAACGTCCTGACTTTC.

The rearrangement joins TRBV5-5 to TRBJ1-2; D not certain. The V gene's germline CDR1 is SGHKS and CDR2 YYEKEE (reference sequence). This CDR3 comprises 14 residues. V shed 0 bases and J shed 0 bases, with 6 bases lying between them. The CDR3 spells CASSLGSSNYGYTF. The CDR3 DNA sequence: TGTGCCAGCAGCTTGGGTTCATCTAACTATGGCTACACCTTC.

This clone was counted once. This chain connects TRBV6-5 to TRBJ1-2; 10 bases fit TRBD1. This CDR3 has 15 amino acids. The trim removed 0 bases at V and 6 bases at J, leaving 4 bases unmatched. The germline V gene encodes CDR1 MNHEY and CDR2 SVGAGI. CDR3 in DNA: TGTGCCAGCAGTTACTCGAGACAGGGGGCGAATGGCTACACCTTC. Amino acids: CASSYSRQGANGYTF.

J is TRBJ1-1 and V is TRBV20-1, with TRBD1 as a possible D gene (5 bases). This CDR3 spans 14 amino acids. Germline CDR1 and CDR2: DFQATT and SNEGSKA (reference sequence). V shed 3 bases and J shed 5 bases, with 16 bases lying between them. The CDR3 region has the DNA TGCAGTGCTAGTTACGAGGGGAGCTGGACTGAAGCTTTCTTT. Protein product: CSASYEGSWTEAFF.

Regarding this clone: At the DNA level, this CDR3 is encoded by other sequences in the same sample as well. V gene TRBV6-4 combines with J gene TRBJ2-2, with 9 bases fitting TRBD2. V gave up 3 bases and J gave up 2 bases; unmatched junction bases: 1. This CDR3 is 15 amino acids long. CDR1 and CDR2 from the germline V gene are MRHNA and SNTAGT. For the CDR3, the DNA is TGTGCCAGCAGTGAACTAGCGGGTAACACCGGGGAGCTGTTTTTT. It yields the protein CASSELAGNTGELFF.

The J gene is TRBJ1-1, the V gene TRBV29-1, with a possible D match to TRBD1 (6 bases). The ends were cut back, 6 bases at V and 1 base at J, with 9 bases in the middle. The CDR3 contains 12 residues. Germline CDR1 is SQVTM and CDR2 is ANQGSEA. CDR3 sequence: CSVRTENTEAFF. DNA of the CDR3: TGCAGCGTAAGGACAGAGAACACTGAAGCTTTCTTT.

The chain links TRBV28 to TRBJ1-1; the D gene is possibly TRBD1 (5 bases). Per the germline V gene, CDR1 is MDHEN and CDR2 is SYDVKM. The CDR3 is 14 amino acids. Trimming left V 6 bases short and J 6 bases short, with 17 bases between. The CDR3 sequence: CASRPGLTNPEAFF. CDR3 nucleotides: TGTGCCAGCAGACCGGGACTTACAAACCCTGAAGCTTTCTTT.

This chain connects TRBV4-1 to TRBJ2-7, with a weak D call TRBD2 (6 bases). Germline V lookup: CDR1 MGHRA, CDR2 YSYEKL. This CDR3 has 18 amino acids. V lost 2 bases and J lost 4, with 24 bases in between. CDR3 coding DNA: TGCGCCAGCAGCCAAATCCAGCCCAGGCGGGATGAGCGATACGAGCAGTACTTC. As protein: CASSQIQPRRDERYEQYF.

The V gene is TRBV5-4, the J gene TRBJ2-1, with a possible D match to TRBD2 (5 bases). The CDR3 spans 14 residues. Trimming took off 4 bases at V and 0 bases at J, with 8 bases between the two ends. CDR1 and CDR2 (germline): SGHNT, YYREEE (reference sequence). This CDR3 is CASSNRDSYNEQFF. Written as DNA, the CDR3 is TGTGCCAGCAGCAACCGGGACTCCTACAATGAGCAGTTCTTC.

This rearrangement joins TRBV7-2 to TRBJ2-7; 12 bases align to TRBD2. J lost 3 bases, V lost 1 base, and 4 bases had no gene match. Germline lookup yields CDR1 SGHTA and CDR2 FQGNSA. The CDR3 runs 16 residues. The CDR3 sequence is CASSLERLAGVYEQYF. CDR3 sequence (DNA): TGTGCCAGCAGCTTAGAGCGACTAGCGGGAGTCTACGAGCAGTACTTC.

The chain carries TRBV19 and TRBJ2-3; D might be TRBD2 (6 bases). The CDR3 is 15 amino acids. V was pared by 1 base and J by 2 bases, with 10 bases between. The germline CDR1 and CDR2 sequences are LNHDA and SQIVND (reference sequence). CDR3 region: CASSIVAGNTDTQYF. Here the CDR3 DNA reads TGTGCCAGTAGTATAGTTGCGGGAAACACAGATACGCAGTATTTT. Full variable domain (missing parts from reference TRBV19 and TRBJ2-3): DGGITQSPKYLFRKEGQNVTLSCEQNLNHDAMYWYRQDPGQGLRLIYYSQIVNDFQKGDIAEGYSVSREKKESFPLTVTSAQKNPTAFYLCASSIVAGNTDTQYFGPGTRLTVL.

The gene calls are TRBV9 and TRBJ2-7; no reliable D call. The CDR3 has 14 amino acids. Germline V lookup: CDR1 SGDLS, CDR2 YYNGEE. Trimming pared 0 bases from V and 5 bases from J, leaving 12 bases between. The CDR3 spells CASSVAPNGHEQYF. Written as DNA, the CDR3 is TGTGCCAGCAGCGTAGCCCCCAACGGACACGAGCAGTACTTC. Using reference TRBV9 and TRBJ2-7 for the parts outside the CDR3, the full variable domain is DSGVTQTPKHLITATGQRVTLRCSPRSGDLSVYWYQQSLDQGLQFLIQYYNGEERAKGNILERFSAQQFPDLHSELNLSSLELGDSALYFCASSVAPNGHEQYFGPGTRLTVT.

CDR3 DNA sequence: TGTGCCAGCTCACCACGGCAGGGTCTGACGGGTCAGCCCCAGCATTTT. Translating it yields CASSPRQGLTGQPQHF. The rearrangement uses TRBV18 and TRBJ1-5; D might be TRBD1 (5 bases). V was shortened by 1 base and J by 6 bases, with 16 bases between the two germline ends. Germline assignment: CDR1 KGHSH and CDR2 LQKENI. CDR3 size: 16 residues. Drawing the rest from reference TRBV18 and TRBJ1-5, the complete variable domain is NAGVMQNPRHLVRRRGQEARLRCSPMKGHSHVYWYRQLPEEGLKFMVYLQKENIIDESGMPKERFSAEFPKEGPSILRIQQVVRGDSAAYFCASSPRQGLTGQPQHFGDGTRLSIL.

The rearrangement joins TRBV30 to TRBJ2-1, with TRBD2 identical over 14 bases. The V gene's germline CDR1 is GTSNPN and CDR2 SVGIG (reference sequence). The CDR3 spans 17 residues. J lost 0 bases, V lost 1 base, and 2 bases had no gene match. The DNA of the CDR3 is TGTGCCTGGAGTGGGACTAGCGGGAGGAGCTCCTACAATGAGCAGTTCTTC. This sequence encodes CAWSGTSGRSSYNEQFF.

The chain recombines TRBV11-2 with TRBJ2-1; 9 positions agree with TRBD1. Germline CDR1 is SGHAT and CDR2 is FQNNGV. The CDR3 runs 17 residues. J lost 5 bases, V lost 1 base, and 9 bases had no gene match. The CDR3, as DNA: TGTGCCAGCAGCTTAGCTAAAGGGACAGGGTTCCACAATGAGCAGTTCTTC. This encodes CASSLAKGTGFHNEQFF.